Listed below are T cell receptor beta chains from one sample, sequenced in a study of beta chain features in type 1 diabetes. The method was immunoSEQ multiplex PCR; TCRdb's version includes in-frame clones alone and lacks a portion of them. The profile shows around 46,000 clones, roughly 45% of them singletons. Sequenced: stem cell memory CD4+ T cells from blood. The receptors were gathered from a man aged 25-45 years with type 1 diabetes. CDR3s include the opening cysteine and the closing phenylalanine or tryptophan.

CASSQSRLAGQETQYF,16,TRBV16
CASSLGARGHEQYF,14,TRBV5-1
CASRSSTDTQYF,12,TRBV5-4
CASSSPRGRTTGGETQYF,18,TRBV7-2
CASSILRGNEQFF,13,TRBV19
CASRIAGEWSYEQYF,15,TRBV19
CASSLAGGGDTQYF,14,TRBV5-5
CASSLGLAGLNEQFF,15,TRBV5-1
CASSQGQGREKLFF,14,TRBV7-9
CASSLGQGGQPQHF,14,TRBV6-6
CASISRASNGEQFF,14,TRBV27
CASSSLGTWGLGAFF,15,TRBV18
CASSLGARLFF,11,TRBV7-9
CASSVAGDRGPGEQYF,16,TRBV9
CASSTDRGVYGYTF,14,TRBV5-1
CASSRGGTTNTEAFF,15,TRBV5-1
CASSIGGGTGELFF,14,TRBV19
CASSGYRGWARPYF,14,TRBV6-1
CASSFGQGWLGYTF,14,TRBV5-6
CASSPGQEVNYGYTF,15,TRBV28
CSVEAGSLGEQYF,13,TRBV29-1
CASSYSYRTNTGELFF,16,TRBV6-6
CASSPEAGNLQPQHF,15,TRBV4-2
CASSEDTKRGHEQFF,15,TRBV2
CASRPPGLAFSYEQYF,16,TRBV28
CASNLQGTRSEQYF,14,TRBV2
CASSQDPGLAQYF,13,TRBV14
CASSLAVTGEQFF,13,TRBV7-6
CASCEAGVSDTQYF,14,TRBV6-6
CASSLFTGGPTTEQYF,16,TRBV5-1
CASSRDSYNEQFF,13,TRBV6-5
CASSLGDTAYEQYF,14,TRBV7-2
CSGGAGGYGYTF,12,TRBV29-1
CASSPRDRMNTEAFF,15,TRBV5-4
CASTRAGTGYEQYF,14,TRBV7-9
CASSGDSFFLNEQYF,15,TRBV6-1
CATSEQQETQYF,12,TRBV10-3
CASSDRMRADTQYF,14,TRBV9
CASTWTHSYNEQFF,14,TRBV5-5